The subject of this entry is one T cell receptor beta chain. J was trimmed by 5 bases and V by 5 bases; bases with no gene match: 11. This CDR3 is 15 amino acids long. Germline V lookup: CDR1 MGHRA, CDR2 YSYEKL. The sample originates from a study of blood T cell repertoires in COVID-19. Study background: Italy, Spain and the United States were the sources of the convalescent and acute COVID-19 samples. T cells, B-cell-depleted T cells, or PBMCs provided the cDNA or gDNA that served as material.

In the original processing: The assay estimated nucleated cells by amplifying reference gene primers. Clones were sequenced by immunoSEQ multiplex PCR, and TCRdb holds only the in-frame ones, with some missing. For V, J and clone size, that table is used; D and trimming come from the DNA. The profile shows 200,000 to 250,000 clones, 88% of them singletons. The chain employs TRBV4-1 and TRBJ1-1; TRBD1 aligns across 7 bases. Input material: peripheral blood. The source is a man between 18 and 29 years old with active or convalescent COVID-19. The CDR3 DNA follows: TGCGCCAGCAGCGGTCATGACAGGGCCGGAACTGAAGCTTTCTTT. Translated: CASSGHDRAGTEAFF.